The 12 T cell receptor beta chains given below trace back to one sample, sequenced in a study of shared clonotypes between healthy human individuals. Naive CD8 cells lacked CD45RO, underwent positive selection for CCR7 and left out terminally differentiated effector memory CD45RA+ cells. The table came from immunoSEQ multiplex PCR; TCRdb's copy has only in-frame clones and leaves some out. Counted here are about 590,000 clones, around 95% occurring once; the ten biggest clones make up approximately 0.1%. The sample comprised naive CD8+ T cells sorted from blood. All receptors derive from a woman aged 30 to 39 in good health.

The chain is built from TRBV5-4 and TRBJ2-2, with TRBD2 matching 14 bases. Germline-derived CDR1 and CDR2 are SGHNT and YYREEE (reference sequence). V was clipped by 0 bases and J by 4 bases; unmatched bases: 2. This CDR3 comprises 17 residues. The CDR3 sequence is CASSLEGLAGATGELFF. The CDR3 DNA reads TGTGCCAGCAGCTTGGAGGGACTAGCGGGAGCCACCGGGGAGCTGTTTTTT.

The chain recombines TRBV11-2 with TRBJ2-1; 8 bases align to TRBD2. Germline CDR1 SGHAT, CDR2 FQNNGV. J lost 5 bases, V lost 7 bases, and 13 bases had no gene match. The CDR3 is made up of 16 amino acids. CDR3 amino acids: CASTHKRAGDDNEQFF. The CDR3 bases are TGTGCCAGCACCCATAAGAGAGCGGGAGACGACAATGAGCAGTTCTTC.

This rearrangement joins TRBV2 to TRBJ2-7; D unresolved. The CDR3 has 12 amino acids. The V and J ends lost 7 bases and 1 base respectively, with 8 bases between them. CDR1 and CDR2 from the germline V gene are SNHLY and FYNNEI. CDR3 sequence (DNA): TGTGCCAGCACGCCTTTTTCCTACGAGCAGTACTTC. This codes for CASTPFSYEQYF.

V usage is TRBV25-1 and J usage is TRBJ2-5; D tentatively reads TRBD1 or TRBD2 (5 bases each). V was trimmed by 6 bases and J by 5 bases, leaving 19 bases between them. CDR3 length equals 15 residues. The germline CDR1 and CDR2 sequences are MGHDK and SYGVNS. The CDR3, as DNA: TGTGCCAGCAGCGGAGACGGGACCGGCGGGGAGACCCAGTACTTC. It specifies CASSGDGTGGETQYF.

The V and J genes are TRBV4-1 and TRBJ2-3; D is unclear. This CDR3 region has 12 residues. The germline V gene encodes CDR1 MGHRA and CDR2 YSYEKL. V was shortened by 4 bases and J by 4 bases, with 6 bases between the two germline ends. DNA of the CDR3: TGCGCCAGCAGCCGAGTAGCAGATACGCAGTATTTT. Its protein product is CASSRVADTQYF.

The chain employs TRBV30 and TRBJ1-5; 7 bases match TRBD1. Germline V CDR1 and CDR2: GTSNPN, SVGIG (reference sequence). With V trimmed by 1 base and J by 3 bases, 3 bases remained unmatched. There are 14 residues in the CDR3. CDR3 region: CAWSAGQYNQPQHF. For the CDR3, the DNA is TGTGCCTGGAGTGCGGGACAGTACAATCAGCCCCAGCATTTT.

The chain joins TRBV5-1 to TRBJ1-4, with 11 bases fitting TRBD1. Per the germline V gene, CDR1 is SGHRS and CDR2 is YFSETQ. The ends lost 2 bases at V and 4 bases at J; junction bases unmatched: 7. CDR3 size: 17 residues. The CDR3 spells CASSLGTGGSYNEKLFF. CDR3 nucleotide sequence: TGCGCCAGCAGCTTAGGGACAGGGGGATCCTATAATGAAAAACTGTTTTTT.

This chain connects TRBV7-2 to TRBJ2-1; 9 bases line up with TRBD1. Germline lookup yields CDR1 SGHTA and CDR2 FQGNSA. The CDR3 consists of 15 residues. V trimming: 6 bases; J trimming: 1 base; junction bases outside the gene matches: 4. The CDR3 nucleotides are TGTGCCAGCAGATCACAGGGGGCGTCCTACAATGAGCAGTTCTTC. Its translation: CASRSQGASYNEQFF.

V usage is TRBV15 and J usage is TRBJ2-2; D is possibly TRBD1 (5 bases). Looked up from germline, CDR1 is LNHNV and CDR2 is YYDKDF (reference sequence). This CDR3 has 15 residues. V was trimmed by 3 bases and J by 2 bases, leaving 10 bases between them. CDR3 in amino acids: CATSSPDSNTGELFF. The CDR3 DNA reads TGTGCCACCAGCAGCCCCGACAGTAACACCGGGGAGCTGTTTTTT.

V and J are TRBV29-1 and TRBJ2-1, with 7 bases fitting TRBD2. Looked up from germline, CDR1 is SQVTM and CDR2 is ANQGSEA. The CDR3 runs 14 residues. The CDR3 spells CIDTRLAVGNEQFF. CDR3 in DNA: TGCATCGATACCAGACTAGCTGTGGGAAATGAGCAGTTCTTC.

This rearrangement joins TRBV28 to TRBJ2-6; D gene uncertain. This CDR3 is 16 amino acids long. The V end lost 1 base, the J end lost 0 bases, and 7 bases lay between the germline ends. Germline V gene lookup returns CDR1 MDHEN and CDR2 SYDVKM. In DNA form, the CDR3 reads TGTGCCAGCAGTTTATCTGAGAGCTCTGGGGCCAACGTCCTGACTTTC. Protein product: CASSLSESSGANVLTF.

This chain joins TRBV27 and TRBJ1-4; no clear D gene. The CDR3 has 14 amino acids. Germline lookup yields CDR1 MNHEY and CDR2 SMNVEV (reference sequence). The V gene lost 3 bases and the J gene lost 2 bases, with 7 bases spanning the gap. In DNA form, the CDR3 reads TGTGCCAGCAGTTTTGCGGGTACTAATGAAAAACTGTTTTTT. Amino acids: CASSFAGTNEKLFF. Full variable domain (rest looked up from reference TRBV27 and TRBJ1-4): EAQVTQNPRYLITVTGKKLTVTCSQNMNHEYMSWYRQDPGLGLRQIYYSMNVEVTDKGDVPEGYKVSRKEKRNFPLILESPSPNQTSLYFCASSFAGTNEKLFFGSGTQLSVL.